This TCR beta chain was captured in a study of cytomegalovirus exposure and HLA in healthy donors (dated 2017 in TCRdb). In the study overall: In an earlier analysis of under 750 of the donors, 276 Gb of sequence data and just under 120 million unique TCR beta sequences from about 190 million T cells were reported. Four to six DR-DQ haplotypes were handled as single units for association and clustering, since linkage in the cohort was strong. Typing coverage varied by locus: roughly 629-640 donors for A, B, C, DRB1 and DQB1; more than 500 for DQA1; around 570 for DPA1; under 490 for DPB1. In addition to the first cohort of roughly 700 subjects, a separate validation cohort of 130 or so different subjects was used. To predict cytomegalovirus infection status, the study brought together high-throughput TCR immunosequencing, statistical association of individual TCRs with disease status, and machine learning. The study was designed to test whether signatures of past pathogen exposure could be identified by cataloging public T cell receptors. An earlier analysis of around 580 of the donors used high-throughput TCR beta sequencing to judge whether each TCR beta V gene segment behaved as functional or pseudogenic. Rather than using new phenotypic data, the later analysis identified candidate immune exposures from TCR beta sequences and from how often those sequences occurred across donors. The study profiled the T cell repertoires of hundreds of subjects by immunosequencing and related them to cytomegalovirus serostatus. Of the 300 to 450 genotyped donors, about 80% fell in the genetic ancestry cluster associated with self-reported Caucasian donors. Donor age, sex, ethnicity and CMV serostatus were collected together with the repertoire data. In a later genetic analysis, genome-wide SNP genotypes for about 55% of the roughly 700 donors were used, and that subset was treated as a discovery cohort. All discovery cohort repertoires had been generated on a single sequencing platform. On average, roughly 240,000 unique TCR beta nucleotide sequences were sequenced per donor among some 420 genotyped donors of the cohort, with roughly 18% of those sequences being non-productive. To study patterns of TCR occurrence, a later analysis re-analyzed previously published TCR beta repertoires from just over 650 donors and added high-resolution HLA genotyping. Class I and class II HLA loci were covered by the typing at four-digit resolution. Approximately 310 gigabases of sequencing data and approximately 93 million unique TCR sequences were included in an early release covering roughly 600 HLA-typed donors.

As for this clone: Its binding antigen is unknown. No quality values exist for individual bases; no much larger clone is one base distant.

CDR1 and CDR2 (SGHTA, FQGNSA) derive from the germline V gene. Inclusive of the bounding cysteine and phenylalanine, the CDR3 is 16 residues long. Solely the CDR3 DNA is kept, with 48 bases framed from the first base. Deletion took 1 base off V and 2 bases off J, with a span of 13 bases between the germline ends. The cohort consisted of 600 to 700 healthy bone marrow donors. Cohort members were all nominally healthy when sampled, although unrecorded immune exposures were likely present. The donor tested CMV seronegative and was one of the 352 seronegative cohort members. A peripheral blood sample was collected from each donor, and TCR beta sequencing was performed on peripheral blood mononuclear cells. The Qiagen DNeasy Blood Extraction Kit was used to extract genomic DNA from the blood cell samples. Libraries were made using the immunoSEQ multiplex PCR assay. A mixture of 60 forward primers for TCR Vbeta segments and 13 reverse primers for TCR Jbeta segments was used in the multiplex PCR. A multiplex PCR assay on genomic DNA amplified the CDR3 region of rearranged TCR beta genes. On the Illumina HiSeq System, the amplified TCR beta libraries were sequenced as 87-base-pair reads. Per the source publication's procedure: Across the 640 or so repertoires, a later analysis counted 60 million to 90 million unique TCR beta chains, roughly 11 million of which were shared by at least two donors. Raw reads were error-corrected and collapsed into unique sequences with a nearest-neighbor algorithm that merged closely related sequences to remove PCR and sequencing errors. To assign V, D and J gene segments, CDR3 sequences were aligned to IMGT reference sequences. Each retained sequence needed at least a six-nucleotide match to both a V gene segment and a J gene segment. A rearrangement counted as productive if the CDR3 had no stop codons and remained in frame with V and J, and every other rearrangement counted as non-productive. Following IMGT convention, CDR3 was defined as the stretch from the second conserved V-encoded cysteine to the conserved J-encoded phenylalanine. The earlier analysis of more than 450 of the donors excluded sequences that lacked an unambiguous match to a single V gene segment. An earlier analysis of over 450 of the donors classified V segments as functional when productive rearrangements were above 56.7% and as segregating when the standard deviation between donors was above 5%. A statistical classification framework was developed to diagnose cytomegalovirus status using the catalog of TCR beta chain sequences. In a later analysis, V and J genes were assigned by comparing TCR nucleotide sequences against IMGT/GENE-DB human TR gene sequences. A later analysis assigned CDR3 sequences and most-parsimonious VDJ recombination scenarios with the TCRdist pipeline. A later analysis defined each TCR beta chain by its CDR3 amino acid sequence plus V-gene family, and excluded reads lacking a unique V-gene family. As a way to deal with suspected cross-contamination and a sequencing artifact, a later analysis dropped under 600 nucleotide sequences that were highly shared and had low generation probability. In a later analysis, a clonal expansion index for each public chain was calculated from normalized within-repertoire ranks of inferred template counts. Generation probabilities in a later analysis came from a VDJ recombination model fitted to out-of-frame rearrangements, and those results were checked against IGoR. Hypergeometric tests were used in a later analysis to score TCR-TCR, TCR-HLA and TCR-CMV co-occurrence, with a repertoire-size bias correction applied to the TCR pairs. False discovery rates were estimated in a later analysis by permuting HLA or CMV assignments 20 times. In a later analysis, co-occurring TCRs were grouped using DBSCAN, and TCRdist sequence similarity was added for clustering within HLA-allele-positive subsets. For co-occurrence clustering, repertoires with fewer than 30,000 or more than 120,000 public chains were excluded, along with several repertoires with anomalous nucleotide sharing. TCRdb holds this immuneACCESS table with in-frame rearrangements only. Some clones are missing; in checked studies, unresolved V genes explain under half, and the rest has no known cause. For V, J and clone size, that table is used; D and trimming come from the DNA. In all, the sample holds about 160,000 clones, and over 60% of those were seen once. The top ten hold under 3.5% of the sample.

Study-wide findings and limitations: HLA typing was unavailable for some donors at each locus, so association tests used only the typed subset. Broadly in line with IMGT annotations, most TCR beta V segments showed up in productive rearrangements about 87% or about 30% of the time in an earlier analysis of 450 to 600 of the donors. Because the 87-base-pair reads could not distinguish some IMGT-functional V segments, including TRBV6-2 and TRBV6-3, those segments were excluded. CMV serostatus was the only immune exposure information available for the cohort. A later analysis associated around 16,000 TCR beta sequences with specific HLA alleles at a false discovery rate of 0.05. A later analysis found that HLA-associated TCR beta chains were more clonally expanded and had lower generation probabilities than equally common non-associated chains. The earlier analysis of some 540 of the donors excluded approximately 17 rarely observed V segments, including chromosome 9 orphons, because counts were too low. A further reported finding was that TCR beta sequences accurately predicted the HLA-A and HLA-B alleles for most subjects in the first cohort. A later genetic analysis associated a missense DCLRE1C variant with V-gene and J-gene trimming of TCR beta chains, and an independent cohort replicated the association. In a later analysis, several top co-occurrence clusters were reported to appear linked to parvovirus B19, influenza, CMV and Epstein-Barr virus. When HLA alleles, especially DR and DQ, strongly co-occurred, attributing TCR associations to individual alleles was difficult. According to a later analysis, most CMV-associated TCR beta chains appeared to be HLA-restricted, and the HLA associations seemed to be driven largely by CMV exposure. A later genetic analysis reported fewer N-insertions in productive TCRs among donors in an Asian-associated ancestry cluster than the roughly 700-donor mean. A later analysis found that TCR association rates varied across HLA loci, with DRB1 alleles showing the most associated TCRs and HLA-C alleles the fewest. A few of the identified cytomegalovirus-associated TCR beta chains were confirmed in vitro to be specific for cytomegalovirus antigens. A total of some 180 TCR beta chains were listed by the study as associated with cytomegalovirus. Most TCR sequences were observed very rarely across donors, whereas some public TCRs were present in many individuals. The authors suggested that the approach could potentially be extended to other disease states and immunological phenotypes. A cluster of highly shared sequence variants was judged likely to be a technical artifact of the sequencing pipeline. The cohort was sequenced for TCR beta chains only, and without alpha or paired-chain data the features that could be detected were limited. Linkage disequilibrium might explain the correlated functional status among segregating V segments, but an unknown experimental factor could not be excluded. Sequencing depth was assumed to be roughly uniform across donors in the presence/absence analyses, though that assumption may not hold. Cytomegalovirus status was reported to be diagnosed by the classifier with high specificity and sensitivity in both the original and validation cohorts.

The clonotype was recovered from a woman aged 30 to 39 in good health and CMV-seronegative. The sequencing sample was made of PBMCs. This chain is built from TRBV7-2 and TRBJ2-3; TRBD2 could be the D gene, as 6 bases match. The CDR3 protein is CASSLVREFHTDTQYF. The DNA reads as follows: TGTGCCAGCAGCTTAGTCCGGGAGTTCCACACAGATACGCAGTATTTT.